These 4 T cell receptor beta chains share one sample of origin, sequenced in a study of identical twins. TCRdb itself ran the 5' RACE reads through MiXCR, one entry per CDR3 protein. The sample holds about 570,000 distinct CDR3 sequences, roughly 9.5% seen once. The sample also formed part of further work on yellow fever vaccine responses in identical twins.

The material sequenced was PBMCs. The receptors come from a woman aged 18-30 years in good health.

This clonotype was recorded a few times. The chain combines TRBV15 with TRBJ2-5; D unresolved. CDR1 is LNHNV and CDR2 is YYDKDF in the germline V gene (reference sequence). The CDR3 has 16 amino acids. The V gene lost 0 bases and the J gene lost 1 base, with 12 bases spanning the gap. CDR3 in amino acids: CATSRDLRAAQETQYF. The CDR3, as DNA: TGTGCCACCAGCAGAGATCTCCGGGCCGCCCAAGAGACCCAGTACTTC.

This clonotype was detected only a few times. The CDR3 spells CASSYMAGDYNEQFF. The CDR3 coding sequence is TGTGCCAGCAGTTACATGGCAGGGGATTACAATGAGCAGTTCTTC. The gene calls are TRBV6-5 and TRBJ2-1; possible D gene TRBD1, 6 bases. Germline CDR1 reads MNHEY; CDR2 reads SVGAGI. The length of the CDR3 is 15 residues. V lost 2 bases, J lost 4 bases, and 12 bases lay in between.

V and J are TRBV12-3 or TRBV12-4 and TRBJ2-2, with 11 bases fitting TRBD2. V lost 3 bases, J lost 1 base, and 4 bases stayed unmatched. The CDR3 spans 17 residues. In nucleotides, the CDR3 is TGTGCCAGCAGTTTTAGCGGGGGGGCCCTGAACACCGGGGAGCTGTTTTTT. This codes for CASSFSGGALNTGELFF.

This clonotype was counted between two and nine times. The chain couples TRBV11-2 to TRBJ2-7; D may match TRBD1 or TRBD2 (5 bases each). This CDR3 contains 15 residues. V was shortened by 1 base and J by 7 bases, with 17 bases between the two germline ends. CDR1 is SGHAT and CDR2 is FQNNGV in the germline V gene. CDR3 sequence: CASSLGGRGVWEQYF. CDR3 DNA: TGTGCCAGCAGCTTAGGAGGTAGGGGAGTGTGGGAGCAGTACTTC. Based on the CDR3 plus reference TRBV11-2 and TRBJ2-7, the full variable domain is EAGVAQSPRYKIIEKRQSVAFWCNPISGHATLYWYQQILGQGPKLLIQFQNNGVVDDSQLPKDRFSAERLKGVDSTLKIQPAKLEDSAVYLCASSLGGRGVWEQYFGPGTRLTVT.